A single T cell receptor beta chain is shown here with its context. What it recognizes is unknown. The sample originates from a study of blood T cells in healthy people across ages. Study conclusions and caveats: The study found TCR beta diversity correlated strongly with naive T cell percentage.

The draw of peripheral blood yielded roughly 9.1 milliliters from each donor. From germline, CDR1 is SGHRS and CDR2 YFSETQ. The CDR3 consists of 15 residues. The V and J ends lost 4 bases and 4 bases, in that order; junction bases with no gene match: 5. Using a J-beta primer mix together with a sample-barcoded 5' primer, a second PCR was run for about 6 to 11 cycles. TCRdb ran MiXCR on the 5' RACE reads and lists one entry per CDR3 protein. The sample records around 500,000 distinct CDR3 sequences, under 55% being singletons. The clonotype was recovered from a man older than 75 in good health. The material sequenced was blood. The chain combines TRBV5-1 with TRBJ2-3; 11 bases fit TRBD1. CDR3 protein: CASSHGQGAPDTQYF. CDR3 DNA sequence: TGCGCCAGCAGCCACGGACAGGGGGCTCCAGATACGCAGTATTTT. Full variable domain (rest looked up from reference TRBV5-1 and TRBJ2-3): KAGVTQTPRYLIKTRGQQVTLSCSPISGHRSVSWYQQTPGQGLQFLFEYFSETQRNKGNFPGRFSGRQFSNSRSEMNVSTLELGDSALYLCASSHGQGAPDTQYFGPGTRLTVL.